These T cell receptor beta chains were read from a single sample in a study of radiotherapy plus CTLA-4 blockade in lung cancer. Assay used: immunoSEQ multiplex PCR; TCRdb lists only in-frame clones, some missing. The sample includes roughly 73,000 clones, roughly 91% of them seen just once. The sample consisted of peripheral blood, taken from a patient treated with radiotherapy plus ipilimumab. These receptor sequences come from a human donor with non-small cell lung cancer that progressed on radiotherapy plus ipilimumab. Each CDR3 is given with its conserved first and last residue. The D gene is left open where the match is weak. A clone size is listed for some rows: how often the clone was seen (once, few, many), or a class if it is expanded.

CDR3aa: CASSQDGQRGGRTGELFF
CDR3nt: TGTGCCAGCAGCCAAGATGGCCAACGGGGAGGGAGGACCGGGGAGCTGTTTTTT
j_gene: TRBJ2-2
abundance: NA
d_gene: TRBD2
v_gene: TRBV14

CDR3aa: CASRGDLGTDTQYF
CDR3nt: TGTGCCAGTAGGGGAGACCTTGGCACAGATACGCAGTATTTT
j_gene: TRBJ2-3
abundance: NA
d_gene: NA
v_gene: TRBV19

CDR3aa: CASSLQRKDTIYF
CDR3nt: TGTGCCAGCAGCTTACAAAGGAAGGACACCATATATTTT
j_gene: TRBJ1-3
abundance: NA
d_gene: NA
v_gene: TRBV11-1

CDR3aa: CASSTDQTYNEQFF
CDR3nt: TGTGCCAGCAGCACCGACCAGACCTACAATGAGCAGTTCTTC
j_gene: TRBJ2-1
abundance: NA
d_gene: NA
v_gene: TRBV7-9

CDR3aa: CASSLQGGPQHF
CDR3nt: TGTGCCAGCAGTCTACAGGGTGGGCCCCAGCATTTT
j_gene: TRBJ1-5
abundance: NA
d_gene: NA
v_gene: TRBV2

CDR3aa: CATSDRNSNQPQHF
CDR3nt: TGTGCCACCTCGGACAGGAATAGCAATCAGCCCCAGCATTTT
j_gene: TRBJ1-5
abundance: NA
d_gene: TRBD1
v_gene: TRBV28

CDR3aa: CASSLVSGTEAFF
CDR3nt: TGCGCCAGCAGCTTGGTATCGGGCACTGAAGCTTTCTTT
j_gene: TRBJ1-1
abundance: once
d_gene: NA
v_gene: TRBV5-1

CDR3aa: CASKTDNEQFF
CDR3nt: TGTGCCAGCAAGACAGACAATGAGCAGTTCTTC
j_gene: TRBJ2-1
abundance: NA
d_gene: NA
v_gene: TRBV2

CDR3aa: CASRVGTGAMNTEAFF
CDR3nt: TGCGCCAGCAGGGTCGGGACAGGGGCGATGAACACTGAAGCTTTCTTT
j_gene: TRBJ1-1
abundance: few
d_gene: TRBD1
v_gene: TRBV10-2

CDR3aa: CASSIGSGQLETQYF
CDR3nt: TGTGCCAGTAGTATAGGGTCAGGGCAGCTAGAGACCCAGTACTTC
j_gene: TRBJ2-5
abundance: NA
d_gene: NA
v_gene: TRBV19

CDR3aa: CASSLVRYNEQFF
CDR3nt: TGTGCCAGCAGTTTAGTTCGCTACAATGAGCAGTTCTTC
j_gene: TRBJ2-1
abundance: NA
d_gene: NA
v_gene: TRBV27

CDR3aa: CASSLLTGPVETQYF
CDR3nt: TGTGCCAGCAGTCTCCTGACAGGGCCAGTGGAGACCCAGTACTTC
j_gene: TRBJ2-5
abundance: NA
d_gene: TRBD1
v_gene: TRBV27

CDR3aa: CASRLTGGNSNQPQHF
CDR3nt: TGTGCCAGCAGGCTAACCGGGGGAAATAGCAATCAGCCCCAGCATTTT
j_gene: TRBJ1-5
abundance: NA
d_gene: NA
v_gene: TRBV2

CDR3aa: CASSARTGGSSYEQYF
CDR3nt: TGTGCCAGCAGCGCCCGGACAGGGGGAAGCTCCTACGAGCAGTACTTC
j_gene: TRBJ2-7
abundance: NA
d_gene: TRBD1
v_gene: TRBV9

CDR3aa: CASSSLGGQPQHF
CDR3nt: TGTGCCAGCAGTTCCCTGGGCGGTCAGCCCCAGCATTTT
j_gene: TRBJ1-5
abundance: once
d_gene: NA
v_gene: TRBV7-9

CDR3aa: CASSLWTGEVEQYF
CDR3nt: TGTGCCAGCAGCCTATGGACAGGGGAGGTCGAGCAGTACTTC
j_gene: TRBJ2-7
abundance: NA
d_gene: TRBD1
v_gene: TRBV5-4

CDR3aa: CSVEWGHQSSYNEQFF
CDR3nt: TGCAGCGTTGAATGGGGGCACCAAAGCTCCTACAATGAGCAGTTCTTC
j_gene: TRBJ2-1
abundance: NA
d_gene: NA
v_gene: TRBV29-1

CDR3aa: CASSDPLRLAGGRRVQYF
CDR3nt: TGTGCCAGCAGTGACCCCCTCCGACTAGCGGGAGGGCGTCGAGTGCAGTATTTT
j_gene: TRBJ2-3
abundance: NA
d_gene: TRBD2
v_gene: TRBV6-1

CDR3aa: CASSLEVSDREAFF
CDR3nt: TGCGCCAGCAGCTTGGAGGTTAGCGACCGTGAAGCTTTCTTT
j_gene: TRBJ1-1
abundance: few
d_gene: NA
v_gene: TRBV5-1

CDR3aa: CASSLSRTGGTEAFF
CDR3nt: TGTGCCAGCAGTTTGTCGCGGACAGGGGGCACTGAAGCTTTCTTT
j_gene: TRBJ1-1
abundance: NA
d_gene: TRBD1
v_gene: TRBV27

CDR3aa: CASSSGLAGGHRYSYEQYF
CDR3nt: TGTGCCAGTAGTTCAGGACTAGCGGGAGGCCACCGTTACTCCTACGAGCAGTACTTC
j_gene: TRBJ2-7
abundance: NA
d_gene: TRBD2
v_gene: TRBV19

CDR3aa: CASREPASGHYEQYF
CDR3nt: TGCGCCAGCAGGGAGCCGGCTAGCGGACATTACGAGCAGTACTTC
j_gene: TRBJ2-7
abundance: NA
d_gene: TRBD2
v_gene: TRBV5-1

CDR3aa: CASSVFSGSGTDTQYF
CDR3nt: TGTGCCAGCAGCGTTTTTAGCGGGAGTGGCACAGATACGCAGTATTTT
j_gene: TRBJ2-3
abundance: NA
d_gene: TRBD2
v_gene: TRBV9

CDR3aa: CATSRASGFFANEQFF
CDR3nt: TGTGCCACCAGCAGGGCGAGCGGGTTCTTTGCCAATGAGCAGTTCTTC
j_gene: TRBJ2-1
abundance: once
d_gene: NA
v_gene: TRBV15

CDR3aa: CASTEQGRGNTEAFF
CDR3nt: TGTGCCAGCACCGAACAGGGGAGGGGGAACACTGAAGCTTTCTTT
j_gene: TRBJ1-1
abundance: NA
d_gene: TRBD1
v_gene: TRBV6-1

CDR3aa: CASSRTPPEQFF
CDR3nt: TGTGCCAGCAGCCGGACCCCACCTGAGCAGTTCTTC
j_gene: TRBJ2-1
abundance: NA
d_gene: NA
v_gene: TRBV5-4

CDR3aa: CASSLGQGLASGNTIYF
CDR3nt: TGTGCCAGCAGCTTAGGGCAGGGATTGGCTTCTGGAAACACCATATATTTT
j_gene: TRBJ1-3
abundance: NA
d_gene: NA
v_gene: TRBV7-9

CDR3aa: CASSHDTSEQYF
CDR3nt: TGTGCCAGCAGCCACGATACTAGCGAGCAGTACTTC
j_gene: TRBJ2-7
abundance: medium-sized
d_gene: NA
v_gene: TRBV5-5

CDR3aa: CALTQGLEAFF
CDR3nt: TGTGCCCTCACTCAGGGATTGGAAGCTTTCTTT
j_gene: TRBJ1-1
abundance: NA
d_gene: NA
v_gene: TRBV30

CDR3aa: CASKRGNQPQHF
CDR3nt: TGTGCCAGTAAACGGGGTAATCAGCCCCAGCATTTT
j_gene: TRBJ1-5
abundance: NA
d_gene: NA
v_gene: TRBV19

CDR3aa: CASSVEGVRLPGDTQYF
CDR3nt: TGTGCCAGCAGCGTAGAGGGGGTCCGACTCCCGGGAGATACGCAGTATTTT
j_gene: TRBJ2-3
abundance: NA
d_gene: NA
v_gene: TRBV9

CDR3aa: CASSEMKGRNTDTQYF
CDR3nt: TGTGCCAGCAGTGAAATGAAAGGGAGGAACACAGATACGCAGTATTTT
j_gene: TRBJ2-3
abundance: NA
d_gene: NA
v_gene: TRBV6-1

CDR3aa: CASSLIARGKNTEAFF
CDR3nt: TGCGCCAGCAGCTTAATAGCCAGGGGGAAGAACACTGAAGCTTTCTTT
j_gene: TRBJ1-1
abundance: NA
d_gene: TRBD1
v_gene: TRBV5-1

CDR3aa: CATDRGSGTEAFF
CDR3nt: TGTGCCACTGACAGGGGGAGCGGGACTGAAGCTTTCTTT
j_gene: TRBJ1-1
abundance: NA
d_gene: TRBD1
v_gene: TRBV28

CDR3aa: CASSVGLAGGHETQYF
CDR3nt: TGTGCCAGCAGCGTAGGGCTAGCGGGAGGGCACGAGACCCAGTACTTC
j_gene: TRBJ2-5
abundance: NA
d_gene: TRBD2
v_gene: TRBV9

CDR3aa: CASSPPPSGANVLTF
CDR3nt: TGTGCCAGCAGCCCTCCTCCTTCTGGGGCCAACGTCCTGACTTTC
j_gene: TRBJ2-6
abundance: few
d_gene: NA
v_gene: TRBV7-9

CDR3aa: CASSMFGGPGELFF
CDR3nt: TGTGCCAGTAGTATGTTTGGGGGGCCCGGGGAGCTGTTTTTT
j_gene: TRBJ2-2
abundance: NA
d_gene: NA
v_gene: TRBV19

CDR3aa: CASSLGGSSDEQFF
CDR3nt: TGTGCCAGCAGCTTGGGGGGTAGTTCGGATGAGCAGTTCTTC
j_gene: TRBJ2-1
abundance: NA
d_gene: NA
v_gene: TRBV5-6

CDR3aa: CASSGDRAYGYTF
CDR3nt: TGTGCCAGCAGTGGGGACAGGGCCTATGGCTACACCTTC
j_gene: TRBJ1-2
abundance: NA
d_gene: TRBD1
v_gene: TRBV6-1

CDR3aa: CASRSSGTYNSPLHF
CDR3nt: TGTGCCAGCAGGTCCTCCGGGACGTATAATTCACCCCTCCACTTT
j_gene: TRBJ1-6
abundance: NA
d_gene: NA
v_gene: TRBV6-5

CDR3aa: CASSEVWIYGYTF
CDR3nt: TGTGCCAGCAGTGAAGTTTGGATCTATGGCTACACCTTC
j_gene: TRBJ1-2
abundance: NA
d_gene: NA
v_gene: TRBV6-1

CDR3aa: CACTGTETTDTQYF
CDR3nt: TGTGCCTGTACCGGGACAGAGACCACAGATACGCAGTATTTT
j_gene: TRBJ2-3
abundance: NA
d_gene: TRBD1
v_gene: TRBV30

CDR3aa: CASSARGRNTYNEQFF
CDR3nt: TGTGCCAGCAGCGCCCGGGGGCGAAACACCTACAATGAGCAGTTCTTC
j_gene: TRBJ2-1
abundance: once
d_gene: NA
v_gene: TRBV9

CDR3aa: CASRRTQNNEQFF
CDR3nt: TGTGCCAGTCGACGGACTCAAAACAATGAGCAGTTCTTC
j_gene: TRBJ2-1
abundance: NA
d_gene: NA
v_gene: TRBV27

CDR3aa: CASSQEAAGAGGSFFDEQFF
CDR3nt: TGTGCCAGCAGCCAAGAGGCGGCCGGGGCGGGAGGGTCCTTTTTTGATGAGCAGTTCTTC
j_gene: TRBJ2-1
abundance: NA
d_gene: TRBD2
v_gene: TRBV4-2